The rows below give T cell receptor beta chains drawn from one sample of a study of Ad26.COV2.S vaccination and SARS-CoV-2 variants. Clones were read by immunoSEQ multiplex PCR, and TCRdb kept only the in-frame ones, dropping some. The sample yields about 680,000 clones, around 90% seen once. The sequences come from peripheral blood, collected in a trial of Ad26.COV2.S vaccine versus placebo. Receptors were obtained from a person aged 18 to 65 who received the Ad26.COV2.S COVID-19 vaccine or a placebo. Each CDR3 is given with its conserved first and last residue. D genes are given only for firm matches.

d_call | j_call | v_call | cdr3_aa | cdr3_nt
TRBD1 | TRBJ2-2 | TRBV6-6 | CAGGTGSTGELFF | TGTGCCGGGGGGACAGGATCCACCGGGGAGCTGTTTTTT
- | TRBJ1-2 | TRBV25-1 | CASSDFPHGGQDYGYTF | TGTGCCAGCAGTGACTTCCCCCACGGGGGGCAGGACTATGGCTACACCTTC
- | TRBJ1-5 | TRBV6-1 | CASSGPWGLPSQPQHF | TGTGCCAGCAGTGGACCCTGGGGTTTGCCTAGTCAGCCCCAGCATTTT
TRBD1 | TRBJ1-2 | TRBV5-8 | CASSLGGTDLYGYTF | TGTGCCAGCAGCTTGGGGGGGACAGATCTCTATGGCTACACCTTC
TRBD1 | TRBJ2-1 | TRBV5-6 | CASSTGTAVQFF | TGTGCCAGCAGCACCGGGACAGCGGTGCAGTTCTTC
TRBD2 | TRBJ2-1 | TRBV2 | CASIVWASGALGEQFF | TGTGCCAGCATCGTGTGGGCTAGCGGGGCCCTCGGTGAGCAGTTCTTC
- | TRBJ1-2 | TRBV6-5 | CASSDPGLWAYGYTF | TGTGCCAGCAGCGATCCGGGGCTGTGGGCCTATGGCTACACCTTC
- | TRBJ2-1 | TRBV7-2 | CASSYSRSSYNEQFF | TGTGCCAGCAGCTATTCCAGGAGCTCCTACAATGAGCAGTTCTTC
- | TRBJ2-1 | TRBV18 | CASSPGNTQGNEQFF | TGTGCCAGCTCACCAGGAAATACACAGGGTAATGAGCAGTTCTTC
- | TRBJ1-2 | TRBV5-4 | CASSSDGNYGYTF | TGTGCCAGCAGTTCGGACGGTAACTATGGCTACACCTTC
- | TRBJ2-7 | TRBV5-1 | CASSLVAATSYEQYF | TGCGCCAGCAGCTTGGTAGCAGCAACCTCCTACGAGCAGTACTTC
TRBD2 | TRBJ2-2 | TRBV10-2 | CASSELGGRSHRELFF | TGCGCCAGCAGTGAGTTGGGCGGGAGATCGCACCGGGAGCTGTTTTTT
TRBD2 | TRBJ2-7 | TRBV3-1/TRBV3-2 | CASSPRTSGYEQYF | TGTGCCAGCAGCCCTAGGACTAGCGGCTACGAGCAGTACTTC
- | TRBJ1-6 | TRBV25-1 | CASSEVRGSRTSPLHF | TGTGCCAGCAGTGAAGTGAGGGGAAGTCGTACTTCACCCCTCCACTTT
TRBD2 | TRBJ2-4 | TRBV3-1/TRBV3-2 | CASSQVPLAGGGNIQYF | TGTGCCAGCAGCCAAGTCCCACTAGCGGGAGGGGGGAACATTCAGTACTTC
- | TRBJ2-2 | TRBV6-6 | CASSYGVPAGELFF | TGTGCCAGCAGTTACGGAGTTCCCGCCGGGGAGCTGTTTTTT
TRBD1 | TRBJ1-4 | TRBV5-5 | CASSSYRDSREKLFF | TGTGCCAGCAGCTCCTACCGGGACAGTCGGGAAAAACTGTTTTTT